The 20 T cell receptor beta chains below all came from one sample that was sequenced in a study of identical twins. TCRdb reanalysed the 5' RACE reads using MiXCR and keeps one entry per CDR3 protein. The repertoire holds 690,000 or so distinct CDR3 sequences, with under 9% as singletons. These same records also appear under a second study, on yellow fever vaccine responses in identical twins.

Material: PBMCs. All receptors derive from a woman between 18 and 29 years old in good health.

This sequence joins TRBV20-1 and TRBJ2-2; 10 nucleotides match TRBD1. Germline trimming cut 0 bases from V and 6 bases from J; bases unmatched to any gene: 7. Germline CDR1 is DFQATT and CDR2 is SNEGSKA (reference sequence). The CDR3 runs to 16 residues. The CDR3 spells CSARDLTGGDPGELFF. Written as DNA, the CDR3 is TGCAGTGCTAGAGATCTGACAGGGGGCGACCCCGGGGAGCTGTTTTTT.

The chain recombines TRBV6-2 or TRBV6-3 with TRBJ2-2; TRBD1 matches 9 bases. The trim removed 5 bases at V and 5 bases at J, leaving 9 bases unmatched. CDR3 length: 16 amino acids. Germline CDR1 and CDR2: MNHEY and SVGEGT. CDR3 in DNA: TGTGCCAGCAGTCAAAAACAGGGGGCGAGGACCGGGGAGCTGTTTTTT. Its protein product is CASSQKQGARTGELFF.

This clonotype was counted ten times or more. The rearrangement uses TRBV12-3 or TRBV12-4 and TRBJ2-7; possibly TRBD2 for D (5 bases). This CDR3 is built from 14 residues. Deletions cut 3 bases from V and 2 bases from J, with 11 bases between. The CDR3 is CASSFGSGAYEQYF. In DNA form, the CDR3 reads TGTGCCAGCAGTTTTGGGTCCGGGGCCTACGAGCAGTACTTC.

This clonotype came up a few times. The rearrangement links TRBV18 to TRBJ2-7, with D tentatively TRBD1 or TRBD2 (5 bases each). Trimming left V 4 bases short and J 6 bases short, with 22 bases between. The CDR3 contains 16 residues. Germline CDR1 is KGHSH and CDR2 is LQKENI. The CDR3 nucleotides are TGTGCCAGCTCACTCTGGGGACGTGCCGGGACGGGCGAGCAGTACTTC. Its translation: CASSLWGRAGTGEQYF.

CDR3 amino acids: CSATAPVGGRGETQYF. The CDR3 nucleotides read TGCAGTGCCACAGCCCCCGTAGGCGGGAGGGGAGAGACCCAGTACTTC. The chain employs TRBV20-1 and TRBJ2-5; 9 positions agree with TRBD2. J gave up 4 bases and V 6 bases, and 15 bases lay outside the gene matches. Per germline, CDR1 DFQATT and CDR2 SNEGSKA (reference sequence). CDR3 length equals 16 residues.

The J gene is TRBJ2-1, the V gene TRBV5-1, with TRBD1 matching over 10 bases. CDR1 is SGHRS and CDR2 is YFSETQ in the germline V gene. Trimming cost V 7 bases and J 8 bases; bases outside gene matches: 6. The CDR3 covers 13 residues. CDR3 nucleotides: TGCGCCAGCGGGGGACAGGGGTTCGATGAGCAGTTCTTC. Translating gives CASGGQGFDEQFF.

This clonotype was seen ten or more times. The rearrangement links TRBV10-3 to TRBJ2-5; TRBD2 aligns across 11 bases. There are 15 residues in the CDR3. Germline V gene sequence: CDR1 ENHRY, CDR2 SYGVKD. Trimming cost V 4 bases and J 5 bases; bases outside gene matches: 6. This chain's CDR3 is CAISVTGTSGETQYF. The CDR3 bases are TGTGCCATCAGTGTAACCGGGACTAGCGGTGAGACCCAGTACTTC.

Only a few counts were recorded for this clonotype. The rearrangement uses TRBV7-9 and TRBJ1-2, with D possibly TRBD1 on 5 matching bases. Germline assignment: CDR1 SEHNR and CDR2 FQNEAQ (reference sequence). The CDR3 covers 13 residues. V lost 0 bases and J lost 6, with 8 bases in between. The CDR3 loop is CASSLAGAHGYTF. The DNA for the CDR3 is TGTGCCAGCAGCTTAGCAGGGGCCCATGGCTACACCTTC.

This clonotype was seen a handful of times. The chain has TRBV12-3 or TRBV12-4 and TRBJ2-1; 7 bases fit TRBD1. The trim removed 1 base at V and 6 bases at J, leaving 3 bases unmatched. This CDR3 is built from 14 residues. The CDR3 here is CASSLEGASNEQFF. In DNA form, the CDR3 reads TGTGCCAGCAGTTTAGAGGGGGCCTCCAATGAGCAGTTCTTC.

This clonotype was counted between two and nine times. J is TRBJ2-2 and V is TRBV11-2; 13 bases line up with TRBD2. V was clipped by 2 bases and J by 9 bases; unmatched bases: 6. The CDR3 has 16 amino acids. Germline loops: CDR1 SGHAT, CDR2 FQNNGV. The CDR3 bases are TGTGCCAGCAGCTTATCCGGGACTAGCGGGGTTCGGGAGCTGTTTTTT. Translated: CASSLSGTSGVRELFF.

In its sample, this clonotype was seen a few times. The chain is built from TRBV7-9 and TRBJ2-2; the D is unclear. The V end was cut by 1 base, the J end by 3 bases, with 9 bases between. Germline CDR1 and CDR2: SEHNR and FQNEAQ (reference sequence). This CDR3 is built from 15 residues. The CDR3: CASSLEGIHTGELFF. DNA for the CDR3: TGTGCCAGCAGCTTAGAAGGGATCCACACCGGGGAGCTGTTTTTT.

The V and J genes are TRBV5-6 and TRBJ1-1; 7 positions agree with TRBD1. Germline V CDR1 and CDR2: SGHDT, YYEEEE. The CDR3 loop spans 16 amino acids. Trimming at V came to 0 bases and at J to 1 base, leaving 6 bases not matched to a gene. CDR3 protein: CASSLAVNRGNTEAFF. CDR3 nucleotides: TGTGCCAGCAGCTTGGCGGTGAACAGGGGGAACACTGAAGCTTTCTTT.

The chain has TRBV3-1 and TRBJ2-7, with TRBD2 identical over 10 bases. The CDR3 contains 17 residues. From germline, CDR1 is LGHDT and CDR2 YNNKEL (reference sequence). Trimming at V came to 6 bases and at J to 6 bases, leaving 17 bases not matched to a gene. The CDR3 DNA sequence: TGTGCCAGCAGTCCAGGACCGGGACTAGCGCGGGCCGCCGAGCAGTACTTC. This encodes CASSPGPGLARAAEQYF.

This clonotype was counted a few times. The gene calls are TRBV19 and TRBJ2-7; 9 nucleotides match TRBD1. CDR3 length: 15 amino acids. Germline CDR1 reads LNHDA; CDR2 reads SQIVND (reference sequence). With 4 bases clipped from V and 1 base from J, the junction kept 5 bases outside the gene matches. CDR3 in amino acids: CASSTTGTGSYEQYF. Written as DNA, the CDR3 is TGTGCCAGTAGTACGACCGGGACAGGGTCCTACGAGCAGTACTTC.

The rearrangement uses TRBV5-1 and TRBJ1-1; tentatively, D is TRBD1 (6 bases). The V gene's germline CDR1 is SGHRS and CDR2 YFSETQ. V lost 4 bases and J lost 6, with 19 bases in between. This CDR3 contains 15 residues. CDR3 DNA sequence: TGCGCCAGCAGCCAAGAATTAGGGGGGAATGCTGAAGCTTTCTTT. It specifies CASSQELGGNAEAFF.

V usage is TRBV25-1 and J usage is TRBJ2-1; 8 bases agree with TRBD1. Germline V gene lookup returns CDR1 MGHDK and CDR2 SYGVNS. V lost 3 bases to trimming and J lost 1 base; unmatched junction nucleotides: 8. This CDR3 is 17 amino acids long. The CDR3 bases are TGTGCCAGCAGTGATTTAGGACAGGGTCCTTCCTACAATGAGCAGTTCTTC. This translates into CASSDLGQGPSYNEQFF. Using reference TRBV25-1 and TRBJ2-1 for the parts outside the CDR3, the full variable domain is EADIYQTPRYLVIGTGKKITLECSQTMGHDKMYWYQQDPGMELHLIHYSYGVNSTEKGDLSSESTVSRIRTEHFPLTLESARPSHTSQYLCASSDLGQGPSYNEQFFGPGTRLTVL.

V is TRBV20-1 and J is TRBJ2-7; D may correspond to TRBD1 or TRBD2 (6 bases each). The CDR3 consists of 14 residues. Germline V gene sequence: CDR1 DFQATT, CDR2 SNEGSKA (reference sequence). Trimming removed 2 bases at V and 0 bases at J, with 11 bases between. CDR3 DNA: TGCAGTGCTAGACCCGGAGGGGGCTCCTACGAGCAGTACTTC. Protein sequence: CSARPGGGSYEQYF.

This clonotype was detected many times. This sequence joins TRBV3-1 and TRBJ2-5; tentative D call: TRBD2 (6 bases). The germline gives CDR1 LGHDT, CDR2 YNNKEL (reference sequence). Between the trimmed V and J ends, which lost 2 bases and 7 bases, there was a span of 20 bases. The CDR3 runs 16 residues. CDR3 nucleotide sequence: TGTGCCAGCAGCCAATTACCAGCGGGCCAGCTGCGGACCCAGTACTTC. Protein product: CASSQLPAGQLRTQYF.

This clonotype was recorded many times. The genes are TRBV12-3 or TRBV12-4 and TRBJ2-5, with 8 nucleotides matching TRBD2. The CDR3 loop spans 14 amino acids. V lost 6 bases to trimming and J lost 4 bases; unmatched junction nucleotides: 7. CDR3 region: CASRPGLEGETQYF. In DNA, the CDR3 is TGTGCCAGCAGACCGGGACTAGAAGGAGAGACCCAGTACTTC.

This clonotype occurred a few times. This chain connects TRBV10-1 to TRBJ2-2, with 7 bases that match TRBD1. The CDR3 runs to 14 residues. J gave up 0 bases and V 7 bases, and 2 bases lay outside the gene matches. Germline values: CDR1 WNHNN, CDR2 SYGVQD (reference sequence). CDR3 amino acids: CASTDRTNTGELFF. The CDR3 DNA reads as TGCGCCAGCACGGACAGGACGAACACCGGGGAGCTGTTTTTT.